This entry lists 6 T cell receptor beta chains sequenced from one sample in a study of blood T cell repertoires in COVID-19. Generated by immunoSEQ multiplex PCR, the TCRdb table keeps only in-frame clones and is missing some. The sample has 450,000 to 500,000 clones; 75% to 90% are singletons. Sample: peripheral blood. The source of these receptors is a human donor in a cohort sampled during active COVID-19.

The chain couples TRBV7-3 to TRBJ2-1; 8 bases map to TRBD2. The V and J ends lost 1 base and 10 bases, in that order; junction bases with no gene match: 15. CDR3 size: 17 residues. CDR1 is SGHTA, CDR2 FQGTGA, per germline. The CDR3 region is CASSLMFGSGVEGEQFF. DNA for the CDR3: TGTGCCAGCAGCTTAATGTTCGGTAGCGGGGTGGAAGGAGAGCAGTTCTTC.

This clone appeared once. The V gene is TRBV25-1, the J gene TRBJ1-6; 9 bases align to TRBD1. Germline V gene sequence: CDR1 MGHDK, CDR2 SYGVNS. The junction had 11 bases not matched to a gene; V was cut back by 5 bases and J by 9 bases. The CDR3 runs 16 residues. This CDR3 is CASSLQGAGVGSPLHF. CDR3 DNA sequence: TGTGCCAGCAGTTTACAGGGGGCCGGGGTGGGTTCACCCCTCCACTTT.

This clone has a single count. The V and J genes are TRBV27 and TRBJ1-1; 7 nucleotides agree with TRBD1. Per the germline V gene, CDR1 is MNHEY and CDR2 is SMNVEV (reference sequence). V shed 5 bases and J 10 bases; nucleotides not matched to a gene: 13. This CDR3 spans 14 amino acids. CDR3 residues: CASSTNRDSLGAFF. As DNA, the CDR3 is TGTGCCAGCAGTACTAACCGGGACAGTCTCGGAGCTTTCTTT.

This clone appeared a single time. This chain links TRBV9 with TRBJ1-2, with 7 bases that match TRBD1. The CDR3 loop spans 12 amino acids. The germline V gene encodes CDR1 SGDLS and CDR2 YYNGEE. J was trimmed by 6 bases and V by 4 bases; bases with no gene match: 3. The CDR3 DNA is TGTGCCAGCAGCAGACAGGGAGATGGCTACACCTTC. Residues: CASSRQGDGYTF. Filled out from reference TRBV9 and TRBJ1-2, the complete variable domain reads DSGVTQTPKHLITATGQRVTLRCSPRSGDLSVYWYQQSLDQGLQFLIQYYNGEERAKGNILERFSAQQFPDLHSELNLSSLELGDSALYFCASSRQGDGYTFGSGTRLTVV.

This chain connects TRBV5-5 to TRBJ2-2, with 7 positions matching TRBD2. Germline V gene sequence: CDR1 SGHKS, CDR2 YYEKEE (reference sequence). The CDR3 has 17 amino acids. The V gene end was trimmed by 3 bases and the J gene end by 7 bases; junction bases not matched to a gene: 15. CDR3 nucleotides: TGTGCCAGCAGCTACCCCTGGGGCGGGAGTTCGGGCGGGGAGCTGTTTTTT. Encoded protein: CASSYPWGGSSGGELFF.

The chain uses TRBV7-9 and TRBJ2-7, with D maybe TRBD1 (5 bases). Germline CDR1 is SEHNR and CDR2 is FQNEAQ (reference sequence). This CDR3 has 12 residues. V dropped 7 bases and J dropped 3 bases, with 10 bases sitting between them. CDR3 DNA: TGTGCCAGCACCCTCCAGGGCTACGAGCAGTACTTC. Translating gives CASTLQGYEQYF.